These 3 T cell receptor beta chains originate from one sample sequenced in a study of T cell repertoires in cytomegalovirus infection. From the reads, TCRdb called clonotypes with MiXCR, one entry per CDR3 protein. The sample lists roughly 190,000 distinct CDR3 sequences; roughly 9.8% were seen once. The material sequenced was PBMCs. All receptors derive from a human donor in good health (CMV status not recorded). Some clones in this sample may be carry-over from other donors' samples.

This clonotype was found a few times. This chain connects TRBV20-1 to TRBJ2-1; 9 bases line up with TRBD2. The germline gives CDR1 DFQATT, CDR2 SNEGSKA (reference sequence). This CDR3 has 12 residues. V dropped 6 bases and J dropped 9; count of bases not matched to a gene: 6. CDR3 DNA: TGCAGTGCAGGGACTAGCCTTGCTGAGCAGTTCTTC. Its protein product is CSAGTSLAEQFF.

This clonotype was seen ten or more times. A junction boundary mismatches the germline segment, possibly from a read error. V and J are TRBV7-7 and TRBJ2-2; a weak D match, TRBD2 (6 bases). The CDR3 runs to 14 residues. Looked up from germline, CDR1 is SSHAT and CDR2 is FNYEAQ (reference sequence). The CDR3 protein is CASSFGGTTGELFF. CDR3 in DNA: TGTGCTAGCAGCTTCGGGGGTACGACCGGGGAGCTGTTTTTT.

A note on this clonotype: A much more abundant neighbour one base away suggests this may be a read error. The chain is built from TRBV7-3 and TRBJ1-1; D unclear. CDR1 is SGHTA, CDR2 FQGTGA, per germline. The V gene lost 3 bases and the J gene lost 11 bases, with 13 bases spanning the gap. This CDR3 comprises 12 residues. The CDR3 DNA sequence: TGTGCCAGCAGCTTGTATTCCGATTCGGCTTTCTTT. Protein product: CASSLYSDSAFF.